This T cell receptor (beta chain) was identified in a study of T-cell memory formation after mild COVID-19. For this clonotype: Its target is unknown.

Study-level findings and limits: Clones that contracted from day 15 to 85 were balanced CD4/CD8, while later expanders leaned CD4+. CD4+ contracting clones lay mainly in CM and EM, CD8+ ones in EMRA.

Constant-segment primers served in 5'RACE that generated TCR alpha and TCR beta cDNA libraries bearing sample barcodes and UMIs. In TCRdb, the 5' RACE reads were re-called with MiXCR into one record per CDR3 protein. The data show about half a million distinct CDR3 sequences, around a sixth seen once. Germline V gives CDR1 SQVTM, CDR2 ANQGSEA. Trimming took 3 bases from V and 8 from J, leaving 14 bases between them. The CDR3 sequence is 13 residues long. This clonotype originated in an adult woman who had mild COVID-19 (a few samples of this study predate the infection). Cell type and time point are not known. The chain combines TRBV29-1 with TRBJ2-1, with D possibly matching TRBD2 (6 bases). Sequenced: PBMCs or a T cell subset sorted from them (not recorded which). For the CDR3, the DNA is TGCAGCGTTGACACGGGAGCGAAGCATGAGCAGTTCTTC. This gives the protein CSVDTGAKHEQFF.